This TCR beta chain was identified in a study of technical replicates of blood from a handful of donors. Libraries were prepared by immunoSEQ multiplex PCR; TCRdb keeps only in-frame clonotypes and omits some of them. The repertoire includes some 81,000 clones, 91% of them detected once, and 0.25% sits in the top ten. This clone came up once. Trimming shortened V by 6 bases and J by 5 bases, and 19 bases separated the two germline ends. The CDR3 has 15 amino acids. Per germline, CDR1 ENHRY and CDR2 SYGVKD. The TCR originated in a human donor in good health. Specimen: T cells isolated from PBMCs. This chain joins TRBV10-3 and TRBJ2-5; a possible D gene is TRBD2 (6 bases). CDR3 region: CAIRGEAQIMETQYF. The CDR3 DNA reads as TGTGCCATCAGGGGGGAGGCCCAGATAATGGAGACCCAGTACTTC.